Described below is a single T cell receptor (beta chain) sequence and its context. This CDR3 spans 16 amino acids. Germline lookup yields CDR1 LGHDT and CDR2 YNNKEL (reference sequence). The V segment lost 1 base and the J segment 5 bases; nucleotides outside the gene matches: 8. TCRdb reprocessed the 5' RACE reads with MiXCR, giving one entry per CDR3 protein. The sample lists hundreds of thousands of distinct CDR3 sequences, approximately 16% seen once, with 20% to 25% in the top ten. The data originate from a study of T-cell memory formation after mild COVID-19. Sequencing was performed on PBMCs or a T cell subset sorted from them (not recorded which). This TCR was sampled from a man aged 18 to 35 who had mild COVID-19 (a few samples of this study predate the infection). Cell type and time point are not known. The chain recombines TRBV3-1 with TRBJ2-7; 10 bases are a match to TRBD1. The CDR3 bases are TGTGCCAGCAGCCAAGGTTTGGGGACAGGGGACCACGAGCAGTACTTC. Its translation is CASSQGLGTGDHEQYF.